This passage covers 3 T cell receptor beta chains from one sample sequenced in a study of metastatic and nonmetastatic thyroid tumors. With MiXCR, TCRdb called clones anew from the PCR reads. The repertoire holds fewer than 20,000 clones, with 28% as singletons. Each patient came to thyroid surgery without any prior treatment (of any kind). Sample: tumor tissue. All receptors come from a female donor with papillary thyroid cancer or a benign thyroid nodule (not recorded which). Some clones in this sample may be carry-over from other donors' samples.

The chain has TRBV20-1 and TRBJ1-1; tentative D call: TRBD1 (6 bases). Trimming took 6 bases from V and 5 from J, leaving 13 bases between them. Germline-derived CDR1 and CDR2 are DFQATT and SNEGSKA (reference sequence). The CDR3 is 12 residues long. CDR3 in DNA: TGCAGTGCACGTCGGGGGCGGACTGAAGCTTTCTTT. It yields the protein CSARRGRTEAFF.

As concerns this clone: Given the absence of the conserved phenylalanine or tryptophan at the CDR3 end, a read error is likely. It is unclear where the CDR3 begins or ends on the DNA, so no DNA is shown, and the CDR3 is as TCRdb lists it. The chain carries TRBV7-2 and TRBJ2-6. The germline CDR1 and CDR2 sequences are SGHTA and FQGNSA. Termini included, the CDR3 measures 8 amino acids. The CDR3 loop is CASSSIVQ.

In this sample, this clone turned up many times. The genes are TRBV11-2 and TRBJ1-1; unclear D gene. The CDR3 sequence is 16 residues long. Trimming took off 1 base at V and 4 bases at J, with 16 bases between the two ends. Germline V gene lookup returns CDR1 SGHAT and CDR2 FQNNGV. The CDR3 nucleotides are TGTGCCAGCAGCTTAGGGTATCGCCTAACGGGCACTGAAGCTTTCTTT. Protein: CASSLGYRLTGTEAFF.